Listed below are T cell receptor beta chains from one sample, sequenced in a study of cytomegalovirus exposure and HLA in healthy donors. Profiling relied on immunoSEQ multiplex PCR, and the TCRdb table lists in-frame clones only, not all of them. The sample shows about 150,000 clones, around four fifths of them seen only once. Source material: PBMCs. The source of these receptors is a man younger than 45 in good health. Each CDR3 is given with its conserved first and last residue. A D gene is named only where the DNA matches it firmly. Only part of the rows carry a size: once, few, many, or a class if the clone is expanded.

d_call	v_call	clone_size	j_call	cdr3_aa	cdr3_nt
NA	TRBV21-1	NA	TRBJ2-7	CASSRRVWGGLTYEQYF	TGTGCCAGCAGTAGAAGGGTATGGGGGGGGTTGACCTACGAGCAGTACTTC
NA	TRBV5-1	NA	TRBJ1-1	CASSQRGAGNTEAFF	TGCGCCAGCAGCCAACGGGGGGCTGGGAACACTGAAGCTTTCTTT
NA	TRBV15	NA	TRBJ2-7	CATSRDLADYEQYF	TGTGCCACCAGCAGAGATCTGGCAGACTACGAGCAGTACTTC
TRBD2	TRBV9	NA	TRBJ2-1	CASSVEGGSSYNEQFF	TGTGCCAGCAGCGTAGAGGGCGGGAGCTCCTACAATGAGCAGTTCTTC
TRBD2	TRBV2	once	TRBJ2-3	CASSEGASGSTDTQYF	TGTGCCAGCAGTGAAGGGGCTAGCGGGAGCACAGATACGCAGTATTTT
TRBD2	TRBV28	once	TRBJ2-1	CASSLYGTSGYNEQFF	TGTGCCAGCAGTTTATACGGGACTAGCGGTTACAATGAGCAGTTCTTC
TRBD2	TRBV19	NA	TRBJ2-7	CASSTHLAGEGVQYF	TGTGCCAGTAGTACCCACCTAGCGGGAGAGGGTGTGCAGTACTTC
TRBD1	TRBV7-8	NA	TRBJ1-4	CASSPTGTAEKLFF	TGTGCCAGCAGTCCTACCGGGACAGCTGAAAAACTGTTTTTT
NA	TRBV29-1	NA	TRBJ2-7	CSVVVWADSYEQYF	TGCAGCGTTGTAGTTTGGGCAGACTCCTACGAGCAGTACTTC
TRBD1	TRBV6-4	NA	TRBJ1-1	CASSDSGQGTWKAFF	TGTGCCAGCAGTGACTCTGGACAGGGGACTTGGAAAGCTTTCTTT
NA	TRBV19	NA	TRBJ2-1	CASSIGRVVATLYNEQFF	TGTGCCAGTAGTATAGGTCGGGTGGTAGCGACCCTTTACAATGAGCAGTTCTTC
TRBD1	TRBV4-3	few	TRBJ2-7	CASSQSDRAYEQYF	TGCGCCAGCAGCCAGTCGGACAGGGCCTACGAGCAGTACTTC
NA	TRBV7-3	NA	TRBJ2-2	CASSLSGTEGGELFF	TGTGCCAGCAGCTTAAGTGGGACGGAGGGCGGGGAGCTGTTTTTT
NA	TRBV7-9	NA	TRBJ2-7	CASSLGAGAYEQYF	TGTGCCAGCAGCTTGGGAGCAGGGGCCTACGAGCAGTACTTC
TRBD1	TRBV5-4	once	TRBJ1-2	CASSQDTGGGYGYTF	TGCGCCAGCAGCCAAGACACAGGGGGGGGCTATGGCTACACCTTC
NA	TRBV11-3	NA	TRBJ2-7	CASSLDLRSPRYF	TGTGCCAGCAGCTTAGATCTAAGAAGCCCCCGGTACTTC
NA	TRBV27	NA	TRBJ1-1	CASSYRVDTEAFF	TGTGCCAGCAGTTATCGAGTAGACACTGAAGCTTTCTTT
TRBD2	TRBV5-5	NA	TRBJ2-3	CASSPQGLVNTDTQYF	TGTGCCAGCAGCCCCCAGGGACTAGTAAACACAGATACGCAGTATTTT
TRBD2	TRBV15	NA	TRBJ2-3	CATSRDGAGVVLTQYF	TGTGCCACCAGCAGAGATGGAGCGGGAGTCGTCCTTACGCAGTATTTT
TRBD2	TRBV18	NA	TRBJ2-5	CASSQPGLARETQYF	TGTGCCAGCTCCCAGCCGGGACTAGCGAGGGAGACCCAGTACTTC
NA	TRBV19	NA	TRBJ1-3	CASKTDSGNTIYF	TGTGCCAGTAAAACTGACTCTGGAAACACCATATATTTT
NA	TRBV20-1	NA	TRBJ2-5	CSAEIETQYF	TGCAGTGCTGAGATAGAGACCCAGTACTTC
TRBD1	TRBV18	NA	TRBJ1-3	CASSRLTGSGNTIYF	TGTGCCAGCTCACGACTGACAGGGTCTGGAAACACCATATATTTT
NA	TRBV7-9	NA	TRBJ2-7	CASSLGSVRFTYEQYF	TGTGCCAGCAGCCTAGGGAGCGTGAGATTTACCTACGAGCAGTACTTC
TRBD2	TRBV12-5	few	TRBJ2-1	CASGSPLRGRALSSYNEQFF	TGTGCTAGTGGTTCCCCCCTCCGCGGGAGGGCACTCTCCTCCTACAATGAGCAGTTCTTC
NA	TRBV6-5	NA	TRBJ1-3	CASSYGGPHGPIYF	TGTGCCAGCAGTTACGGGGGCCCACATGGCCCCATATATTTT
TRBD1	TRBV18	NA	TRBJ2-2	CASSTTGLNTGELFF	TGTGCCAGCTCAACGACAGGGCTGAACACCGGGGAGCTGTTTTTT
TRBD1	TRBV29-1	NA	TRBJ1-1	CSAEDRGIEAFF	TGCAGCGCCGAGGACAGGGGGATTGAAGCTTTCTTT
NA	TRBV18	once	TRBJ1-3	CASSPTTSGNTIYF	TGTGCCAGCTCACCGACAACCTCTGGAAACACCATATATTTT
TRBD1	TRBV28	NA	TRBJ2-7	CASGTGNSYEQYF	TGTGCCAGCGGGACAGGGAATTCCTACGAGCAGTACTTC
NA	TRBV5-4	NA	TRBJ1-1	CASSLNRDPEAFF	TGTGCCAGCAGCTTAAACAGGGACCCCGAAGCTTTCTTT
TRBD2	TRBV7-6	NA	TRBJ2-7	CASSRTLVGPGGEQYF	TGTGCCAGCAGCCGGACCCTTGTGGGGCCGGGAGGGGAGCAGTACTTC
NA	TRBV7-9	NA	TRBJ2-7	CATRRAYEQYF	TGTGCCACCCGGAGGGCCTACGAGCAGTACTTC
TRBD1	TRBV19	once	TRBJ1-3	CASSPTSGTADSGNTIYF	TGTGCCAGTAGTCCGACCTCCGGGACAGCCGACTCTGGAAACACCATATATTTT
TRBD1	TRBV7-9	NA	TRBJ2-5	CASSQNGQGQETQYF	TGTGCCAGCAGTCAGAATGGACAGGGACAAGAGACCCAGTACTTC
NA	TRBV27	NA	TRBJ2-1	CASSLTGVEQFF	TGTGCCAGCAGCCTTACCGGGGTTGAGCAGTTCTTC
TRBD2	TRBV5-4	NA	TRBJ2-5	CASSLWASGTETQYF	TGTGCCAGCAGCTTGTGGGCTAGCGGGACGGAGACCCAGTACTTC
NA	TRBV15	NA	TRBJ2-1	CATSREERGSEQFF	TGTGCCACCAGCAGAGAAGAACGTGGTAGTGAGCAGTTCTTC
NA	TRBV5-8	NA	TRBJ2-5	CASSSRETQYF	TGTGCCAGCAGCTCTAGGGAGACCCAGTACTTC
NA	TRBV6-5	NA	TRBJ2-5	CASSSIQQQYF	TGTGCCAGCAGTTCAATACAACAGCAGTACTTC
TRBD2	TRBV27	NA	TRBJ2-1	CASGPSWGGFDEQFF	TGTGCCAGCGGACCGAGTTGGGGGGGGTTTGATGAGCAGTTCTTC
TRBD2	TRBV27	NA	TRBJ2-7	CASSLRLATYEQYF	TGTGCCAGCAGTTTACGACTAGCGACCTACGAGCAGTACTTC
TRBD2	TRBV7-8	NA	TRBJ2-1	CASSLPGLAGSRYNEQFF	TGTGCCAGCAGCTTACCCGGACTAGCGGGAAGTCGCTACAATGAGCAGTTCTTC
NA	TRBV5-1	NA	TRBJ1-4	CASSKATGQDGEKLFF	TGCGCCAGCAGCAAGGCGACAGGCCAGGATGGTGAAAAACTGTTTTTT
TRBD1	TRBV11-3	NA	TRBJ2-3	CASSHYSGGTDTQYF	TGTGCCAGCAGCCATTACTCAGGGGGAACAGATACGCAGTATTTT
NA	TRBV7-3	once	TRBJ1-1	CASSLSRYTEAFF	TGTGCCAGCAGCTTAAGTCGGTACACTGAAGCTTTCTTT
NA	TRBV27	NA	TRBJ1-2	CASSLGDSSYGYTF	TGTGCCAGCAGTTTGGGTGACAGTTCCTATGGCTACACCTTC
NA	TRBV28	NA	TRBJ1-1	CASSTTHTEAFF	TGTGCCAGCAGTACAACCCACACTGAAGCTTTCTTT
TRBD1	TRBV9	NA	TRBJ1-1	CASSISFTGTGSTNTEAFF	TGTGCCAGCAGCATCTCCTTCACCGGGACAGGGAGTACCAACACTGAAGCTTTCTTT